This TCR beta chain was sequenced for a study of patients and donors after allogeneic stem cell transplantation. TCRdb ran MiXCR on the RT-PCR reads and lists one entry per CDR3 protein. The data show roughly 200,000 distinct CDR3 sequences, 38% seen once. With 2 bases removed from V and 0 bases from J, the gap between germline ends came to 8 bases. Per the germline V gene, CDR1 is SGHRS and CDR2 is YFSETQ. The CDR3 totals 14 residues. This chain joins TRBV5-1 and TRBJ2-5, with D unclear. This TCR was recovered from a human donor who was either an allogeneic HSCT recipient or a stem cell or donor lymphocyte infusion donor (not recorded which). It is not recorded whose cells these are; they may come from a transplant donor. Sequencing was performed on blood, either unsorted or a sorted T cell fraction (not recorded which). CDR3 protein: CASSFTQYQETQYF. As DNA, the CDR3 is TGCGCCAGCAGCTTTACCCAATACCAAGAGACCCAGTACTTC.